One sample yielded the 25 T cell receptor beta chains listed below, sequenced in a study of T cells in Graves' hyperthyroidism and ophthalmopathy. RNA transcripts provided the source from which TCR beta CDR3 regions were amplified. First-round RT-PCR with HTBI primers amplified the TCR CDR3 region. TCRdb recomputed calls from the multiplex PCR reads with MiXCR, one row per CDR3 protein. Among around 600,000 distinct CDR3 sequences listed, about 15% were seen once. The sample taken for sequencing was blood. These receptors were obtained from a woman in her forties or fifties with Graves' ophthalmopathy.

This clonotype was counted many times. This chain joins TRBV27 and TRBJ1-5, with 9 bases matching TRBD1. The CDR3 loop spans 15 amino acids. J lost 2 bases, V lost 5 bases, and 4 bases had no gene match. Germline V lookup: CDR1 MNHEY, CDR2 SMNVEV (reference sequence). DNA of the CDR3: TGTGCCAGCAGTCCCGGACAGGGGCGCAATCAGCCCCAGCATTTT. Protein sequence: CASSPGQGRNQPQHF.

This clonotype was seen at least ten times. The J gene is TRBJ1-2, the V gene TRBV7-9; the D gene is possibly TRBD1 (6 bases). The CDR3 loop spans 16 amino acids. V dropped 6 bases and J dropped 7 bases, with 24 bases sitting between them. The germline gives CDR1 SEHNR, CDR2 FQNEAQ (reference sequence). CDR3 sequence (DNA): TGTGCCAGCAGTCGTGCCCGGGACACAGGCGGCGGTGGCTACACCTTC. This codes for CASSRARDTGGGGYTF.

This clonotype was picked up many times. This sequence joins TRBV10-3 and TRBJ1-1; D unclear. The germline V and J ends were trimmed by 6 bases and 6 bases, with 8 bases remaining between them. Per germline, CDR1 ENHRY and CDR2 SYGVKD. The CDR3 is made up of 11 amino acids. The CDR3 DNA is TGTGCCATCAGAGTAAACGCTGAAGCTTTCTTT. It yields the protein CAIRVNAEAFF.

The chain has TRBV6-2 or TRBV6-3 and TRBJ2-3, with D perhaps TRBD1 (6 bases). The CDR3 has 17 residues. V gave up 2 bases and J gave up 1 base, with 16 bases separating them. CDR1 and CDR2 from the germline V gene are MNHEY and SVGEGT. CDR3 region: CASSYGGRVLGTDTQYF. The CDR3, as DNA: TGTGCCAGCAGTTACGGGGGCAGGGTTTTAGGCACAGATACGCAGTATTTT.

This clonotype was picked up many times. The chain has TRBV14 and TRBJ2-1, with a tentative D call TRBD2 (6 bases). CDR1 and CDR2 from the germline V gene are SGHDN and FVKESK. Trimming shortened V by 2 bases and J by 2 bases, and 13 bases separated the two germline ends. The CDR3 covers 16 residues. DNA of the CDR3: TGTGCCAGCAGCCAAACGGGCGGGATGCCCTACAATGAGCAGTTCTTC. As protein: CASSQTGGMPYNEQFF.

This CDR3 is CASTLGGGDEQFF. CDR3 DNA sequence: TGTGCCAGCACCCTAGGCGGGGGCGATGAGCAGTTCTTC. The V and J genes are TRBV6-2 or TRBV6-3 and TRBJ2-1; D might be TRBD2 (7 bases). The length of the CDR3 is 13 residues. Trimming left V 7 bases short and J 8 bases short, with 15 bases between. Germline values: CDR1 MNHEY, CDR2 SVGEGT.

This clonotype was observed many times. CDR3 coding DNA: TGCGCCAGCAGCATACGAAGACAGGTTAACACTGAAGCTTTCTTT. Translated, it gives CASSIRRQVNTEAFF. The rearrangement uses TRBV5-1 and TRBJ1-1; D possibly corresponds to TRBD1 (6 bases). The CDR3 extends over 15 amino acids. The ends were cut back, 4 bases at V and 2 bases at J, with 15 bases in the middle. Germline CDR1 and CDR2: SGHRS and YFSETQ. The full variable domain, in which reference TRBV5-1 and TRBJ1-1 provide the parts outside the CDR3, is KAGVTQTPRYLIKTRGQQVTLSCSPISGHRSVSWYQQTPGQGLQFLFEYFSETQRNKGNFPGRFSGRQFSNSRSEMNVSTLELGDSALYLCASSIRRQVNTEAFFGQGTRLTVV.

This chain connects TRBV5-6 to TRBJ1-1; D may be TRBD1 (6 bases). Trimming took off 1 base at V and 1 base at J, with 17 bases between the two ends. CDR3 size: 17 residues. Germline-derived CDR1 and CDR2 are SGHDT and YYEEEE. In DNA, the CDR3 is TGTGCCAGCAGCTTGATTCAGGGGCATTTCGAGAACACTGAAGCTTTCTTT. Translating gives CASSLIQGHFENTEAFF.

This clonotype was detected many times. V gene TRBV24-1 combines with J gene TRBJ2-1; D is ambiguous. Trimming took off 5 bases at V and 1 base at J, with 11 bases between the two ends. The CDR3 runs to 15 residues. The germline CDR1 and CDR2 sequences are KGHDR and SFDVKD. The CDR3 loop reads CATSVAGRSYNEQFF. In DNA form, the CDR3 reads TGTGCCACCAGTGTAGCAGGTCGGTCCTACAATGAGCAGTTCTTC.

This clonotype was observed many times. The chain employs TRBV27 and TRBJ2-7; TRBD2 matches at 8 bases. V trimming: 5 bases; J trimming: 2 bases; junction bases outside the gene matches: 8. The CDR3 sequence is 15 residues long. Germline CDR1 and CDR2: MNHEY and SMNVEV (reference sequence). The CDR3 loop reads CASSPRLARTYEQYF. DNA of the CDR3: TGTGCCAGCAGTCCCCGACTAGCGAGAACCTACGAGCAGTACTTC.

This clonotype came up many times. The chain couples TRBV20-1 to TRBJ2-5; D is unclear. Germline CDR1 and CDR2: DFQATT and SNEGSKA (reference sequence). V was clipped by 3 bases and J by 5 bases, with 16 bases between them. The CDR3 has 14 residues. CDR3 sequence (DNA): TGCAGTGCTAGTATCCCACGAGGCCGGGAGACCCAGTACTTC. Translation: CSASIPRGRETQYF.

V gene TRBV13 combines with J gene TRBJ2-7, with D perhaps matching TRBD1 (6 bases). This CDR3 region has 13 residues. Trimming cost V 5 bases and J 3 bases, with 11 bases left between them. Germline values: CDR1 PRHDT, CDR2 FYEKMQ (reference sequence). DNA of the CDR3: TGTGCCAGCAGCCGGACAGAATACTACGAGCAGTACTTC. It translates to CASSRTEYYEQYF.

This chain uses TRBV24-1 with TRBJ1-4; 7 bases map to TRBD1. Germline V gene data show CDR1 as KGHDR and CDR2 as SFDVKD. The V gene end was trimmed by 7 bases and the J gene end by 0 bases; junction bases not matched to a gene: 7. The CDR3 runs to 16 residues. CDR3 bases: TGTGCCACCAGCCCGGGACAGACCACAACTAATGAAAAACTGTTTTTT. Its protein is CATSPGQTTTNEKLFF.

The chain employs TRBV5-6 and TRBJ1-1, with D tentatively TRBD1 (5 bases). This CDR3 region has 14 residues. The germline V gene has CDR1 SGHDT and CDR2 YYEEEE. V dropped 4 bases and J dropped 1 base, with 11 bases sitting between them. CDR3 nucleotide sequence: TGTGCCAGCAGCGCCCAAAGGGGGAACACTGAAGCTTTCTTT. As protein: CASSAQRGNTEAFF.

This clonotype was recorded at least ten times. V usage is TRBV5-1 and J usage is TRBJ1-1; 9 bases agree with TRBD1. This CDR3 region has 14 residues. Trimming at V came to 4 bases and at J to 4 bases, leaving 5 bases not matched to a gene. The germline V gene has CDR1 SGHRS and CDR2 YFSETQ. CDR3 DNA: TGCGCCAGCAGCAACGGGACAGGGCTCACTGAAGCTTTCTTT. Its protein is CASSNGTGLTEAFF.

The rearrangement joins TRBV12-3 or TRBV12-4 to TRBJ1-4; TRBD1 matches 8 bases. Unmatched junction bases numbered 5, after V lost 5 bases and J lost 6 bases. The CDR3 spans 14 residues. CDR3 region: CASSQGARDEKLFF. The CDR3 DNA is TGTGCCAGCAGTCAGGGGGCTAGGGATGAAAAACTGTTTTTT.

This chain joins TRBV7-9 and TRBJ2-7; 10 bases are a match to TRBD2. The CDR3 is 17 residues long. The ends lost 0 bases at V and 7 bases at J; junction bases unmatched: 12. CDR1 and CDR2 from the germline V gene are SEHNR and FQNEAQ (reference sequence). The CDR3 region has the DNA TGTGCCAGCAGCTTAGCGCGGGGACTAGCGATCTCGAGTGAGCAGTACTTC. This gives the protein CASSLARGLAISSEQYF.

For this clonotype: Given a much more abundant clone one base away, this may be a read error. The chain couples TRBV15 to TRBJ2-7; perhaps D is TRBD1 or TRBD2 (6 bases each). Germline V gene data show CDR1 as LNHNV and CDR2 as YYDKDF (reference sequence). This CDR3 region has 15 residues. CDR3 residues: CVTSRGGGLFEEQYF. The CDR3, as DNA: TGTGTCACCAGCAGAGGTGGGGGGCTTTTCGAAGAGCAGTACTTC.

The chain has TRBV4-3 and TRBJ1-4, with D maybe TRBD1 (6 bases). The V gene's germline CDR1 is LGHNA and CDR2 YSLEER. V lost 0 bases to trimming and J lost 7 bases, with 9 bases between them. The CDR3 runs 14 residues. The CDR3 coding sequence is TGCGCCAGCAGCCAAGATAGGGGGGGTGAAAAACTGTTTTTT. This gives the protein CASSQDRGGEKLFF.

J is TRBJ2-7 and V is TRBV6-2 or TRBV6-3, with 7 nucleotides matching TRBD1. V lost 10 bases to trimming and J lost 0 bases; unmatched junction nucleotides: 9. This CDR3 comprises 14 residues. The germline CDR1 and CDR2 sequences are MNHEY and SVGEGT. CDR3 in DNA: TGTGCCACCTTGGGACAGTTCCCCTCCTACGAGCAGTACTTC. Encoded protein: CATLGQFPSYEQYF.

This clonotype was seen ten or more times. This chain connects TRBV11-2 to TRBJ2-2; D is undetermined. Trimming stripped 7 bases from V and 0 bases from J, with 9 bases between. Germline lookup yields CDR1 SGHAT and CDR2 FQNNGV. The CDR3 sequence is 14 residues long. The CDR3 reads CASTRSANTGELFF. CDR3 DNA sequence: TGTGCCAGCACCCGTTCGGCGAACACCGGGGAGCTGTTTTTT.

As to this clonotype: This may come from a read error, since a much larger clone is one base off. The chain has TRBV5-1 and TRBJ1-2; no clear D. Germline V lookup: CDR1 SGHRS, CDR2 YFSETQ. Trimming took off 1 base at V and 6 bases at J, with 13 bases between the two ends. CDR3 length: 14 amino acids. CDR3 DNA: TGCGCCAGCAGCTTGACGATCTTCAGGCATGGCTACACCTTC. This sequence encodes CASSLTIFRHGYTF.

This clonotype was seen at least ten times. The chain combines TRBV12-3 or TRBV12-4 with TRBJ2-3; 9 nucleotides line up with TRBD2. Losses at the gene ends were 7 bases for V and 5 bases for J; bases not matched to a gene: 13. This CDR3 comprises 16 residues. This CDR3 reads CASTQLAGTSEDTQYF. DNA for the CDR3: TGTGCCAGCACCCAACTAGCGGGCACTTCCGAAGATACGCAGTATTTT.

In the case of this clonotype: A read error is possible here, since a much larger clone lies one base away. This chain uses TRBV27 with TRBJ2-1; tentative D call: TRBD2 (6 bases). The CDR3 sequence is 16 residues long. Germline V gene lookup returns CDR1 MNHEY and CDR2 SMNVEV (reference sequence). This chain's CDR3 is CASSLLLGGIGNERFF. CDR3 DNA sequence: TGTGCCAGCAGTTTACTGCTTGGCGGGATCGGCAATGAGCGGTTCTTC.

As regards this clonotype: A much larger clonotype is one base distant, so this may be a read error. The chain uses TRBV2 and TRBJ1-1; 11 nucleotides agree with TRBD1. The germline V gene has CDR1 SNHLY and CDR2 FYNNEI. The CDR3 covers 17 residues. V lost 6 bases and J lost 3; bases outside the gene matches: 12. CDR3 bases: TGTGCCAGCAGAGAGGGACAGGGGGGCTCTCCGGACACTGAAGCTTTCTTT. Translation: CASREGQGGSPDTEAFF.